Listed below are T cell receptor beta chains from one sample, sequenced in a study of OX40 agonist ivuxolimab in advanced cancers. Measured with immunoSEQ multiplex PCR; TCRdb has only the in-frame clones, and not every one. Among about 66,000 clones listed, approximately 86% were seen once. The sequencing here drew on CD4+ or CD8+ T cells sorted from blood, taken in a trial of the OX40 agonist ivuxolimab. These receptors all come from an adult with an advanced solid tumor such as melanoma, head and neck, liver or kidney cancer. Both conserved end residues are part of each CDR3. A D gene is named only where the DNA matches it firmly. Rows may omit the clone size; those that give it use once, few, many or a size class.

j_call: TRBJ1-3
clone_size: .
v_call: TRBV5-8
d_call: .
cdr3_aa: CASSPVQGMRNTIYF
cdr3_nt: TGTGCCAGCAGCCCTGTACAGGGAATGCGAAACACCATATATTTT

j_call: TRBJ2-1
clone_size: once
v_call: TRBV7-9
d_call: .
cdr3_aa: CASSFDRLGQFF
cdr3_nt: TGTGCCAGCAGCTTCGACAGGCTTGGGCAGTTCTTC

j_call: TRBJ1-4
clone_size: .
v_call: TRBV11-2
d_call: .
cdr3_aa: CASSSGRNNEKLFF
cdr3_nt: TGTGCCAGCAGCTCGGGACGGAACAATGAAAAACTGTTTTTT

j_call: TRBJ1-6
clone_size: .
v_call: TRBV30
d_call: .
cdr3_aa: CAWRGTSYNSPLHF
cdr3_nt: TGTGCCTGGAGAGGTACCTCCTATAATTCACCCCTCCACTTT

j_call: TRBJ1-3
clone_size: .
v_call: TRBV6-6
d_call: .
cdr3_aa: CASRPPAGNTIYF
cdr3_nt: TGTGCCAGCAGGCCCCCTGCTGGAAACACCATATATTTT

j_call: TRBJ1-1
clone_size: .
v_call: TRBV5-4
d_call: .
cdr3_aa: CASSLGRGRNTEAFF
cdr3_nt: TGTGCCAGCAGCTTGGGAAGGGGACGGAACACTGAAGCTTTCTTT

j_call: TRBJ2-3
clone_size: .
v_call: TRBV5-1
d_call: .
cdr3_aa: CASSLTGEGTDTQYF
cdr3_nt: TGCGCCAGCAGCTTGACGGGGGAAGGCACAGATACGCAGTATTTT

j_call: TRBJ1-1
clone_size: .
v_call: TRBV10-3
d_call: .
cdr3_aa: CAISEMTQSGVGAFF
cdr3_nt: TGTGCCATCAGTGAAATGACCCAATCAGGGGTCGGGGCTTTCTTT

j_call: TRBJ1-1
clone_size: .
v_call: TRBV5-1
d_call: .
cdr3_aa: CASSRRSLGDLTLGVTEAFF
cdr3_nt: TGCGCCAGCAGCCGGAGATCGCTCGGGGACCTGACACTAGGTGTGACTGAAGCTTTCTTT

j_call: TRBJ2-5
clone_size: .
v_call: TRBV6-1
d_call: .
cdr3_aa: CASSRPQETQYF
cdr3_nt: TGTGCCAGCAGCCGTCCCCAAGAGACCCAGTACTTC

j_call: TRBJ1-5
clone_size: .
v_call: TRBV19
d_call: .
cdr3_aa: CASTLGRGQPQHF
cdr3_nt: TGTGCCAGTACTTTGGGGAGGGGGCAGCCCCAGCATTTT

j_call: TRBJ1-1
clone_size: once
v_call: TRBV7-2
d_call: TRBD1
cdr3_aa: CASSPQGVGVAFF
cdr3_nt: TGTGCCAGCAGCCCTCAGGGGGTCGGAGTCGCTTTCTTT

j_call: TRBJ1-1
clone_size: .
v_call: TRBV6-5
d_call: TRBD1
cdr3_aa: CASRGLTGGNTEAFF
cdr3_nt: TGTGCCAGCAGGGGATTGACAGGGGGAAACACTGAAGCTTTCTTT

j_call: TRBJ1-2
clone_size: .
v_call: TRBV6-6
d_call: .
cdr3_aa: CASSYVGTESYGYTF
cdr3_nt: TGTGCCAGCAGTTACGTCGGGACGGAGAGCTATGGCTACACCTTC

j_call: TRBJ2-7
clone_size: .
v_call: TRBV9
d_call: TRBD1
cdr3_aa: CASSRGQGFSYEQYF
cdr3_nt: TGTGCCAGCAGCCGGGGACAGGGGTTCTCCTACGAGCAGTACTTC

j_call: TRBJ1-6
clone_size: .
v_call: TRBV5-4
d_call: TRBD1
cdr3_aa: CASSLSDRVVSPLHF
cdr3_nt: TGTGCCAGCAGCCTATCGGACAGGGTGGTTTCACCCCTCCACTTT

j_call: TRBJ2-5
clone_size: .
v_call: TRBV29-1
d_call: .
cdr3_aa: CSVEDGEETQYF
cdr3_nt: TGCAGCGTTGAAGATGGAGAAGAGACCCAGTACTTC

j_call: TRBJ2-3
clone_size: few
v_call: TRBV12-5
d_call: .
cdr3_aa: CASTPGRLVADTQYF
cdr3_nt: TGTGCTAGCACCCCCGGTCGACTAGTTGCAGATACGCAGTATTTT

j_call: TRBJ1-1
clone_size: .
v_call: TRBV27
d_call: .
cdr3_aa: CASSPQGNTEAFF
cdr3_nt: TGTGCCAGCAGTCCACAGGGGAACACTGAAGCTTTCTTT

j_call: TRBJ2-6
clone_size: .
v_call: TRBV4-2
d_call: .
cdr3_aa: CASSKVGTGANVLTF
cdr3_nt: TGTGCCAGCAGTAAAGTCGGGACTGGGGCCAACGTCCTGACTTTC

j_call: TRBJ2-1
clone_size: .
v_call: TRBV5-1
d_call: .
cdr3_aa: CASSLGGGQYNEQFF
cdr3_nt: TGCGCCAGCAGCTTGGGTGGGGGCCAATACAATGAGCAGTTCTTC

j_call: TRBJ2-3
clone_size: .
v_call: TRBV18
d_call: .
cdr3_aa: CASSPGEGTDTQYF
cdr3_nt: TGTGCCAGCTCACCAGGGGAGGGCACAGATACGCAGTATTTT

j_call: TRBJ2-3
clone_size: .
v_call: TRBV5-8
d_call: .
cdr3_aa: CASSLRASTDTQYF
cdr3_nt: TGTGCCAGCAGCTTGAGGGCTAGCACAGATACGCAGTATTTT

j_call: TRBJ1-5
clone_size: .
v_call: TRBV5-1
d_call: TRBD1
cdr3_aa: CASSLGGDRAGQPQHF
cdr3_nt: TGCGCCAGCAGCTTGGGCGGGGACAGGGCTGGTCAGCCCCAGCATTTT

j_call: TRBJ1-2
clone_size: medium-sized
v_call: TRBV6-5
d_call: TRBD1
cdr3_aa: CASRRTGINYGYTF
cdr3_nt: TGTGCCAGCAGACGGACAGGGATTAACTATGGCTACACCTTC

j_call: TRBJ2-7
clone_size: .
v_call: TRBV7-8
d_call: .
cdr3_aa: CASSLSSMEQYF
cdr3_nt: TGTGCCAGCAGCTTATCCAGCATGGAGCAGTACTTC

j_call: TRBJ1-5
clone_size: few
v_call: TRBV28
d_call: TRBD1
cdr3_aa: CASSIPGQGVQPQHF
cdr3_nt: TGTGCCAGCAGCATACCGGGACAGGGGGTACAGCCCCAGCATTTT

j_call: TRBJ1-5
clone_size: .
v_call: TRBV4-1
d_call: .
cdr3_aa: CASSQDMNQPQHF
cdr3_nt: TGCGCCAGCAGCCAAGATATGAATCAGCCCCAGCATTTT

j_call: TRBJ1-2
clone_size: .
v_call: TRBV6-6
d_call: .
cdr3_aa: CASSLFGNSYTF
cdr3_nt: TGTGCCAGCAGTCTCTTTGGGAATTCCTACACCTTC

j_call: TRBJ1-4
clone_size: .
v_call: TRBV29-1
d_call: TRBD1
cdr3_aa: CSVSGTGPVRGLMSGLFF
cdr3_nt: TGCAGCGTCTCCGGGACAGGGCCGGTTCGGGGGTTAATGAGCGGACTGTTTTTT